This T cell receptor (beta chain) was identified during a study of shared clonotypes between healthy human individuals. This CDR3 spans 12 amino acids. The V and J ends lost 5 bases and 5 bases respectively, with 10 bases between them. Germline V gene data show CDR1 as SEHNR and CDR2 as FQNEAQ (reference sequence). Investigators spread the genomic DNA of each subset evenly over several immunoSEQ plates. Profiled with immunoSEQ multiplex PCR; TCRdb holds only in-frame clones, not every one. The table lists fewer than 850,000 clones, 90% of them singletons. Sequenced: memory CD8+ T cells from PBMCs. Sample subset: CD45RO+ cells pooled with CCR7-negative TemRA cells. This TCR was recovered from a man aged 18 to 30 in good health. Some clones in this sample may be carry-over from other donors' samples. The chain is built from TRBV7-9 and TRBJ2-7; D not certain. CDR3 in amino acids: CASSPPGHEQYF. CDR3 nucleotide sequence: TGTGCCAGCAGCCCCCCCGGGCACGAGCAGTACTTC.